This T cell receptor (beta chain) was sequenced for a study of T-cell reconstitution after alpha-beta-depleted transplantation in children. Whole-study findings and limits: Some patients owed their high day-60 TCRbeta diversity to surviving recipient T cells and thymic progenitors. About two months after transplant, alpha-beta T cells reportedly came from several hundred expanded graft clones. Newly generated T cells supplied most T-cell counts and diversity one year post-transplant.

This clonotype was counted ten times or more. What it binds is unknown. The library targeted TCRbeta and was prepared with unique molecular identifiers. TCRdb reprocessed the PCR reads via MiXCR and lists one record per CDR3 protein. The sample includes about 440,000 distinct CDR3 sequences, approximately 42% of them seen just once. This CDR3 has 14 amino acids. V was pared by 0 bases and J by 2 bases, with 6 bases between. Germline V gives CDR1 SGHTA, CDR2 FQGNSA. V gene TRBV7-2 combines with J gene TRBJ2-3, with D uncertain. The sequencing here drew on PBMCs, taken before TCRalphabeta/CD19-depleted stem cell transplant. This clonotype originated in a girl aged 2 to 10 with aplastic anemia, due to receive a stem cell transplant. The CDR3 nucleotides are TGTGCCAGCAGCTTAGCCCAGCTCACAGATACGCAGTATTTT. It is translated as CASSLAQLTDTQYF.